Detailed here is one TCR beta chain. Its antigen remains unknown. These data are taken from a study of a mutant IDH1 vaccine in newly diagnosed glioma. As for the study in general: Earlier therapy was either radiotherapy, temozolomide, or both, and most got both.

Time point given: week 23, last vaccination. Doses of 300 ug of mutant IDH1 20-mer peptide were given with topical imiquimod. The protocol was immunoSEQ multiplex PCR, while the TCRdb copy is restricted to in-frame clones and leaves out a portion. The data contain tens of thousands of clones, around 93% of them singletons. The starting material was PBMCs, obtained from a glioma patient whose treatment included an IDH1 peptide vaccine. The clonotype originates from a man between 50 and 59 years old with glioma.

CDR3 DNA: TGCGCCAGCTCCTCCGGTCCGGGACTAGCGGCTTACGAGCAGTACTTC. Protein product: CASSSGPGLAAYEQYF. The chain couples TRBV5-1 to TRBJ2-7, with TRBD2 matching over 11 bases. The CDR3 spans 16 residues. Losses at the gene ends were 7 bases for V and 4 bases for J; bases not matched to a gene: 13. Per the germline V gene, CDR1 is SGHRS and CDR2 is YFSETQ.